These T cell receptor beta chains were read from a single sample in a study of beta chain features in type 1 diabetes. Sequenced by immunoSEQ multiplex PCR; TCRdb stores in-frame clones only, minus some. The sample consists of 600,000 to 750,000 clones, around 12% of them appearing once. Sample: naive CD4+ T cells from blood. These receptor sequences come from a man younger than 45 with type 1 diabetes. Both conserved end residues are part of each CDR3. Fields, in order: D gene, V gene, clone size, CDR3 length, J gene, CDR3 protein, CDR3 DNA. The D gene is left open where the match is weak. Size is omitted from some rows. Given values are once, few, many or a class for expanded clones.

d_gene: TRBD1; v_gene: TRBV29-1; abundance: few; len: 14; j_gene: TRBJ2-7; CDR3aa: CSVTSGTGVYEQYF; CDR3nt: TGCAGCGTAACCTCCGGGACAGGGGTCTACGAGCAGTACTTC
d_gene: TRBD1; v_gene: TRBV9; abundance: NA; len: 14; j_gene: TRBJ1-2; CDR3aa: CASSVGTGHYGYTF; CDR3nt: TGTGCCAGCAGCGTTGGGACAGGGCACTATGGCTACACCTTC
d_gene: NA; v_gene: TRBV4-3; abundance: NA; len: 16; j_gene: TRBJ2-1; CDR3aa: CASSQDFGGSYNEQFF; CDR3nt: TGCGCCAGCAGCCAAGATTTCGGGGGTTCCTACAATGAGCAGTTCTTC
d_gene: NA; v_gene: TRBV7-2; abundance: NA; len: 14; j_gene: TRBJ1-5; CDR3aa: CASSLEGNNQPQHF; CDR3nt: TGTGCCAGCAGCTTAGAAGGTAACAATCAGCCCCAGCATTTT
d_gene: NA; v_gene: TRBV5-1; abundance: NA; len: 17; j_gene: TRBJ2-6; CDR3aa: CASSLSDYSSGANVLTF; CDR3nt: TGCGCCAGCAGCTTATCGGACTACAGCTCTGGGGCCAACGTCCTGACTTTC
d_gene: NA; v_gene: TRBV18; abundance: NA; len: 14; j_gene: TRBJ1-6; CDR3aa: CASSPREDPSPLHF; CDR3nt: TGTGCCAGCTCACCACGCGAGGACCCTTCACCCCTCCACTTT
d_gene: TRBD1; v_gene: TRBV19; abundance: NA; len: 14; j_gene: TRBJ2-2; CDR3aa: CASRDRANTGELFF; CDR3nt: TGTGCCAGTAGAGACAGGGCGAACACCGGGGAGCTGTTTTTT
d_gene: NA; v_gene: TRBV20-1; abundance: NA; len: 11; j_gene: TRBJ2-2; CDR3aa: CSATNTGELFF; CDR3nt: TGCAGTGCTACGAACACCGGGGAGCTGTTTTTT
d_gene: NA; v_gene: TRBV27; abundance: NA; len: 11; j_gene: TRBJ2-7; CDR3aa: CASTSGRRQYF; CDR3nt: TGTGCCAGTACATCGGGACGGAGGCAGTACTTC
d_gene: NA; v_gene: TRBV6-1; abundance: NA; len: 14; j_gene: TRBJ2-3; CDR3aa: CASTPRQDIDTQYF; CDR3nt: TGTGCCAGCACCCCAAGACAGGATATAGATACGCAGTATTTT
d_gene: NA; v_gene: TRBV9; abundance: few; len: 19; j_gene: TRBJ2-7; CDR3aa: CASSVGGAWSRGLPYEQYF; CDR3nt: TGTGCCAGCAGCGTAGGGGGCGCCTGGAGCAGGGGACTTCCCTACGAGCAGTACTTC
d_gene: NA; v_gene: TRBV18; abundance: NA; len: 18; j_gene: TRBJ2-3; CDR3aa: CASSPLQGVRVGTDTQYF; CDR3nt: TGTGCCAGCTCACCACTTCAGGGAGTAAGAGTTGGCACAGATACGCAGTATTTT
d_gene: NA; v_gene: TRBV4-3; abundance: few; len: 15; j_gene: TRBJ1-2; CDR3aa: CASSRLDRASSGYTF; CDR3nt: TGCGCCAGCAGCCGACTCGACCGCGCTTCGAGTGGCTACACCTTC
d_gene: TRBD1; v_gene: TRBV13; abundance: many; len: 14; j_gene: TRBJ1-4; CDR3aa: CASSTGQPNEKLFF; CDR3nt: TGTGCCAGCAGCACGGGACAGCCTAATGAAAAACTGTTTTTT
d_gene: NA; v_gene: TRBV7-6; abundance: NA; len: 13; j_gene: TRBJ2-1; CDR3aa: CASSLRGYNEQFF; CDR3nt: TGTGCCAGCAGCTTAAGGGGCTACAATGAGCAGTTCTTC
d_gene: TRBD1; v_gene: TRBV15; abundance: NA; len: 16; j_gene: TRBJ2-7; CDR3aa: CATSREPGQGTYEQYF; CDR3nt: TGTGCCACCAGCAGAGAACCGGGACAGGGGACCTACGAGCAGTACTTC
d_gene: NA; v_gene: TRBV19; abundance: once; len: 15; j_gene: TRBJ1-5; CDR3aa: CASSIQGRGNQPQHF; CDR3nt: TGTGCCAGTAGTATTCAGGGGCGCGGCAATCAGCCCCAGCATTTT
d_gene: NA; v_gene: TRBV15; abundance: NA; len: 15; j_gene: TRBJ2-5; CDR3aa: CATSRDGRVQETQYF; CDR3nt: TGTGCCACCAGCAGAGATGGCCGCGTCCAAGAGACCCAGTACTTC
d_gene: NA; v_gene: TRBV5-4; abundance: NA; len: 12; j_gene: TRBJ1-5; CDR3aa: CASSLGNQPQHF; CDR3nt: TGTGCCAGCAGCTTAGGGAATCAGCCCCAGCATTTT
d_gene: TRBD2; v_gene: TRBV5-1; abundance: NA; len: 15; j_gene: TRBJ2-1; CDR3aa: CASSRTSGGSNEQFF; CDR3nt: TGCGCCAGCAGCCGGACTAGCGGGGGATCCAATGAGCAGTTCTTC
d_gene: NA; v_gene: TRBV4-3; abundance: few; len: 14; j_gene: TRBJ2-2; CDR3aa: CASSQDRGTGELFF; CDR3nt: TGCGCCAGCAGCCAAGATAGGGGGACCGGGGAGCTGTTTTTT
d_gene: NA; v_gene: TRBV18; abundance: NA; len: 13; j_gene: TRBJ1-1; CDR3aa: CASSRDMNTEAFF; CDR3nt: TGTGCCAGCTCACGGGACATGAACACTGAAGCTTTCTTT
d_gene: NA; v_gene: TRBV7-2; abundance: few; len: 16; j_gene: TRBJ1-3; CDR3aa: CASSPTQPSSGNTIYF; CDR3nt: TGTGCCAGCAGTCCTACTCAGCCATCCTCTGGAAACACCATATATTTT
d_gene: NA; v_gene: TRBV5-4; abundance: few; len: 16; j_gene: TRBJ1-3; CDR3aa: CASSLDREASGNTIYF; CDR3nt: TGTGCCAGCAGCTTGGACAGGGAAGCCTCTGGAAACACCATATATTTT
d_gene: NA; v_gene: TRBV7-2; abundance: few; len: 16; j_gene: TRBJ1-5; CDR3aa: CASSLRRGGATQPQHF; CDR3nt: TGTGCCAGCAGCTTACGGCGCGGCGGGGCCACTCAGCCCCAGCATTTT
d_gene: TRBD2; v_gene: TRBV4-1; abundance: few; len: 15; j_gene: TRBJ2-3; CDR3aa: CASSYSGGATDTQYF; CDR3nt: TGCGCCAGCAGCTACAGCGGGGGGGCCACAGATACGCAGTATTTT
d_gene: NA; v_gene: TRBV28; abundance: NA; len: 15; j_gene: TRBJ2-7; CDR3aa: CASSTPSGISYEQYF; CDR3nt: TGTGCCAGCAGCACCCCCTCAGGGATCAGTTACGAGCAGTACTTC
d_gene: TRBD1; v_gene: TRBV28; abundance: NA; len: 15; j_gene: TRBJ2-6; CDR3aa: CASSSGGDGANVLTF; CDR3nt: TGTGCCAGCAGTTCAGGGGGCGATGGGGCCAACGTCCTGACTTTC
d_gene: NA; v_gene: TRBV9; abundance: few; len: 16; j_gene: TRBJ2-6; CDR3aa: CASSSLTASGANVLTF; CDR3nt: TGTGCCAGCAGCTCACTTACAGCTTCTGGGGCCAACGTCCTGACTTTC
d_gene: NA; v_gene: TRBV19; abundance: few; len: 14; j_gene: TRBJ2-7; CDR3aa: CASSTPGTRYEQYF; CDR3nt: TGTGCCAGTAGTACCCCCGGGACACGCTACGAGCAGTACTTC
d_gene: TRBD1; v_gene: TRBV4-3; abundance: few; len: 15; j_gene: TRBJ1-6; CDR3aa: CASSQRQGANSPLHF; CDR3nt: TGCGCCAGCAGCCAAAGACAGGGGGCGAATTCACCCCTCCACTTT
d_gene: TRBD1; v_gene: TRBV10-3; abundance: NA; len: 15; j_gene: TRBJ1-4; CDR3aa: CAISPTGSANEKLFF; CDR3nt: TGTGCCATCAGTCCGACAGGGAGCGCTAATGAAAAACTGTTTTTT
d_gene: NA; v_gene: TRBV5-6; abundance: NA; len: 15; j_gene: TRBJ1-2; CDR3aa: CASSLADQGIFGYTF; CDR3nt: TGTGCCAGCAGCTTGGCGGACCAGGGAATATTCGGCTACACCTTC
d_gene: NA; v_gene: TRBV7-9; abundance: NA; len: 15; j_gene: TRBJ2-7; CDR3aa: CASSLRAGPSYEQYF; CDR3nt: TGTGCCAGCAGCTTAAGGGCGGGGCCCTCCTACGAGCAGTACTTC
d_gene: TRBD2; v_gene: TRBV7-2; abundance: few; len: 16; j_gene: TRBJ2-1; CDR3aa: CASSFTLAGAYNEQFF; CDR3nt: TGTGCCAGCAGCTTCACCCTAGCGGGGGCCTACAATGAGCAGTTCTTC
d_gene: NA; v_gene: TRBV4-3; abundance: NA; len: 15; j_gene: TRBJ2-7; CDR3aa: CASSQALADLYEQYF; CDR3nt: TGCGCCAGCAGCCAAGCTCTAGCAGACCTCTACGAGCAGTACTTC
d_gene: TRBD1; v_gene: TRBV7-3; abundance: NA; len: 15; j_gene: TRBJ2-1; CDR3aa: CASSLTPGQFNEQFF; CDR3nt: TGTGCCAGCAGCTTAACCCCGGGACAGTTTAATGAGCAGTTCTTC
d_gene: NA; v_gene: TRBV6-5; abundance: few; len: 15; j_gene: TRBJ1-1; CDR3aa: CASSYQSGTNTEAFF; CDR3nt: TGTGCCAGCAGTTACCAATCAGGGACGAACACTGAAGCTTTCTTT
d_gene: NA; v_gene: TRBV27; abundance: NA; len: 14; j_gene: TRBJ2-5; CDR3aa: CASSLWGTGETQYF; CDR3nt: TGTGCCAGCAGTTTATGGGGCACCGGGGAGACCCAGTACTTC